A single T cell receptor (beta chain) is shown here with its context. Its antigen remains unidentified. These data come from a study of T cells expressing NK-cell markers. Study as a whole: Seven sequenced donors out of eight were HCMV-seropositive, one seronegative.

Per germline, CDR1 SGHRS and CDR2 YFSETQ. The CDR3 length is 17 residues. TCRdb re-called the 5' RACE reads, yielding one record per CDR3 amino acid sequence without DNA. The sample holds around 550,000 distinct CDR3 sequences. General observations from the study: HCMV specificity of the expanded NKG2C+ T cell clones stayed unclear.

Input material: blood T cells: a sorted CD56 or NKG2C T cell subset, CD4+ or CD8+ T cells, or bulk PBMC T cells (not recorded which). The chain couples TRBV5-1 to TRBJ2-1; without DNA, the TCRdb call of TRBD2 cannot be checked. The source is a man between 18 and 29 years old in good health. This chain's CDR3 is CASSLVASGGQGNEQFF.